The present entry profiles one TCR beta chain with its context. Its antigen is still unknown. Qualities for individual bases were not recorded, and no much larger clone is one base off. This sample is part of a study of blood T cell repertoires in COVID-19 (dated by TCRdb to the early 2020s). Study-level background: Samples covering the acute and convalescent phases of COVID-19 were provided by collaborators in the United States, Italy and Spain. Where available, HLA class I and class II types were taken from metadata supplied by the sample provider and were not determined by assay-based typing. The prospective study material was composed of cDNA or gDNA derived from T cells, B-cell-depleted T cells, or PBMCs. The dataset comprised deeply sampled blood TCRbeta repertoires from subjects exposed to, actively infected with, or recovered from COVID-19. The sample metadata nearly always contained a de-identified subject ID, COVID-19 status, age in years and sex. Samples were obtained from the ongoing ImmuneRACE study (first 160 participants) and from 1,254 subjects provided by 6 global collaborators. The repertoires were made available in a free public database intended to serve as a resource for research on the immune response to SARS-CoV-2. On the study overall, not on this receptor specifically: Clinical and demographic metadata were provided uncurated, with the amount varying by source and participant.

The immunoSEQ Assay, a bias-controlled multiplex PCR, was used to amplify TCRbeta CDR3 regions from genomic DNA. The paper's processing steps were these. The number of nucleated cells in each sample was estimated by amplification of reference gene primers within the assay. To quantify the absolute abundance of each unique TCRbeta CDR3 rearrangement, sequence reads were collapsed and filtered. For each sample, productive Simpson clonality was calculated as the square root of Simpson's diversity index over productive rearrangements. Drawn from immuneACCESS, this table holds only the in-frame rearrangements with V and J called that TCRdb kept. Clones are partly lost; checked studies trace under half to an unresolved V gene and leave the rest unexplained. Clonal size and the V and J genes are those of that table, whereas D and trimming came from the DNA. The sample table contains approximately 300,000 clones; only one count was recorded for about 85% of them. Clones ranked in the top ten supply approximately 0.94% of the sample.

At one collaborating source in Seattle, patients were enrolled during active infection and were followed longitudinally through the course of disease. Whole blood was collected in K2EDTA tubes by collaborating institutions according to the institutions' own protocols. For TCRbeta analysis, collaborator samples were shipped as frozen whole blood, as isolated PBMCs, or as DNA extracted from either sample type. The sample taken for sequencing was peripheral blood. The source is a human donor with COVID-19, enrolled during active disease. The donor label of this sample is uncertain.

The DNA is as follows: TGTGCCAGCAGTGAATGGGGCAGGGGGGCCTTTGAAGCTTTCTTT. This codes for CASSEWGRGAFEAFF. Recombination linked TRBV25-1 to TRBJ1-1, and 7 junctional nucleotides match TRBD1. Compared with germline, V lacks 1 base and J lacks 7 bases; bases without a gene match: 9. The CDR3 spans 15 residues, from the cysteine through the phenylalanine. CDR3 DNA only is kept here, 45 bases in frame from base 1. Reading the germline V gene gives CDR1 MGHDK and CDR2 SYGVNS.